The present entry profiles one T cell receptor beta chain with its context. Its antigen is not known. The sample comes from a study of T cell clonotyping in hematopoietic cell transplantation. Study-wide results and limits: Graft donor and pretransplant recipient Inverse Simpson Index values predicted broader posttransplant TCR diversity. At the given depth, recipient repertoires were over 97% de novo clonotypes. After transplant, recipient diversity fell while pathologically expanded clonotypes grew through day 180.

Method: immunoSEQ multiplex PCR; TCRdb's copy keeps in-frame clones and lacks some. This table holds around 4,800 clones, around 19% found once. Germline loops: CDR1 GTSNPN, CDR2 SVGIG (reference sequence). The V end was cut by 6 bases, the J end by 0 bases, with 3 bases between. CDR3 size: 12 residues. The J gene is TRBJ2-6, the V gene TRBV30, with D uncertain. Sequences were derived from PBMCs, sampled 180 days after allogeneic stem cell transplant. This clonotype originated in a male patient aged 18 to 35 who had an allogeneic stem cell transplant, so the T cells may come from the graft donor. Some clones in this sample may be carry-over from other donors' samples. CDR3 DNA sequence: TGTGCCTGTCGCTCTGGGGCCAACGTCCTGACTTTC. As protein: CACRSGANVLTF. The whole variable domain, remainder taken from reference TRBV30 and TRBJ2-6, is SQTIHQWPATLVQPVGSPLSLECTVEGTSNPNLYWYRQAAGRGLQLLFYSVGIGQISSEVPQNLSASRPQDRQFILSSKKLLLSDSGFYLCACRSGANVLTFGAGSRLTVL.